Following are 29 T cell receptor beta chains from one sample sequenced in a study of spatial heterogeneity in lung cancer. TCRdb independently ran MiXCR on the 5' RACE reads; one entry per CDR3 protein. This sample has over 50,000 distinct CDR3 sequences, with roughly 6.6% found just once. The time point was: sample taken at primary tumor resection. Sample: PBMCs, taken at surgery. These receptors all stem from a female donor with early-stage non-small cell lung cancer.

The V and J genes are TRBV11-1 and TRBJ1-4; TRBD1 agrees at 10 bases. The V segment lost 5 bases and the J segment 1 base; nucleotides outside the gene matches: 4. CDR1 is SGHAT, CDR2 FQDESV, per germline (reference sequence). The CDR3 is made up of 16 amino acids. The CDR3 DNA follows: TGTGCCAGCAGCCTAGGGGACAGGGGAACTAATGAAAAACTGTTTTTT. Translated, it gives CASSLGDRGTNEKLFF.

CDR3 nucleotides: TGCGCCAGCAGCCGTAACAGGGACAGCTCCTATAATTCACCCCTCCACTTT. It translates to CASSRNRDSSYNSPLHF. The chain is built from TRBV4-1 and TRBJ1-6; 7 bases agree with TRBD1. V was clipped by 4 bases and J by 0 bases; unmatched bases: 6. CDR3 size: 17 residues. Germline V gene lookup returns CDR1 MGHRA and CDR2 YSYEKL.

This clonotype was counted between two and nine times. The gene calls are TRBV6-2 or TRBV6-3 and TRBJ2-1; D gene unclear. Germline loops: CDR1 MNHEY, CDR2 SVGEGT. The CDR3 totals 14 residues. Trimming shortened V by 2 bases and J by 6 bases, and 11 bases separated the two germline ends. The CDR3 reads CASSYGDSGNEQFF. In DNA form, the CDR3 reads TGTGCCAGCAGTTACGGAGACTCCGGCAATGAGCAGTTCTTC.

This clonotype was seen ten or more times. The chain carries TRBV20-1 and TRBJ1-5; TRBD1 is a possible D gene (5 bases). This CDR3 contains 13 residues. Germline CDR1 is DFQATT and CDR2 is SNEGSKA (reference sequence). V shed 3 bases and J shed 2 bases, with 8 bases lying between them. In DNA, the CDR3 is TGCAGTGCTAGGGGGCAGGGCAATCAGCCCCAGCATTTT. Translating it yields CSARGQGNQPQHF.

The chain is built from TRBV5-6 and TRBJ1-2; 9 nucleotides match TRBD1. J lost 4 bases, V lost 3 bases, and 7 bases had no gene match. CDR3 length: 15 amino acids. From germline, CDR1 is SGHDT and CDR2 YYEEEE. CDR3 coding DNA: TGTGCCAGCAGCTCCCTAGGGACAGGGAGCTATGGCTACACCTTC. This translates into CASSSLGTGSYGYTF.

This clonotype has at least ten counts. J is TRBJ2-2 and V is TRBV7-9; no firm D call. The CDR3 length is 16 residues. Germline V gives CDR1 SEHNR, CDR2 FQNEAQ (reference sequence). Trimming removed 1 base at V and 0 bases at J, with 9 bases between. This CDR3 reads CASSLEGFANTGELFF. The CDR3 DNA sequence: TGTGCCAGCAGCTTAGAAGGCTTCGCGAACACCGGGGAGCTGTTTTTT.

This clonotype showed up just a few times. CDR3 region: CSALGVAKNIQYF. Written as DNA, the CDR3 is TGCAGTGCCCTGGGGGTAGCCAAAAACATTCAGTACTTC. The chain carries TRBV20-1 and TRBJ2-4; D is possibly TRBD1 or TRBD2 (5 bases each). Trimming left V 6 bases short and J 0 bases short, with 9 bases between. The CDR3 loop spans 13 amino acids. Germline CDR1 is DFQATT and CDR2 is SNEGSKA (reference sequence).

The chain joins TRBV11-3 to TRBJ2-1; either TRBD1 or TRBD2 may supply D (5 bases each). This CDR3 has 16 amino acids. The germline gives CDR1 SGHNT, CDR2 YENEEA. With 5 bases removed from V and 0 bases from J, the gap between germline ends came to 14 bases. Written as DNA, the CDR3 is TGTGCCAGCAGCAGCGCCCGGGGCGACTCCTACAATGAGCAGTTCTTC. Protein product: CASSSARGDSYNEQFF. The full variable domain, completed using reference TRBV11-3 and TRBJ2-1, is EAGVVQSPRYKIIEKKQPVAFWCNPISGHNTLYWYLQNLGQGPELLIRYENEEAVDDSQLPKDRFSAERLKGVDSTLKIQPAELGDSAVYLCASSSARGDSYNEQFFGPGTRLTVL.

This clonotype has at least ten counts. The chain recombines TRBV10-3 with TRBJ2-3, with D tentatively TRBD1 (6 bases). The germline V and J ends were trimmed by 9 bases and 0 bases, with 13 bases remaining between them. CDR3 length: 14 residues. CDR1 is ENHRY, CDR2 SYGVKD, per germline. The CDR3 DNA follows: TGTGCCATAAGGAACAGGGCTAGCACAGATACGCAGTATTTT. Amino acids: CAIRNRASTDTQYF.

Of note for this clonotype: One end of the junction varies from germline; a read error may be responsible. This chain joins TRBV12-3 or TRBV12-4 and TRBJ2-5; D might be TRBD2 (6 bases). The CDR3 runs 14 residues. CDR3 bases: TGTGCCAGCAGTTTGTGGGGGGACCAAAAGACCCAGTACTTC. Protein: CASSLWGDQKTQYF.

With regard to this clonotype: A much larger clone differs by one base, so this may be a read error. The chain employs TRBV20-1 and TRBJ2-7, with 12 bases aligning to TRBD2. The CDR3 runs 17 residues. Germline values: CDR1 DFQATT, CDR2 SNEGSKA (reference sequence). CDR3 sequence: CSANPFGRTSGDYERYV. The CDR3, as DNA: TGCAGTGCTAACCCTTTTGGGCGGACTAGCGGGGACTACGAGCGGTACGTC.

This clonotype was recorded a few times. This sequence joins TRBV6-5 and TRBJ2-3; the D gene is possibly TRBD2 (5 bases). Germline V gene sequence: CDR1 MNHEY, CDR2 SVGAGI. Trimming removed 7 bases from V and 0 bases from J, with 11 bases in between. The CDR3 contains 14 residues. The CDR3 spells CASMGAVSTDTQYF. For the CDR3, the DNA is TGTGCCAGCATGGGAGCGGTAAGCACAGATACGCAGTATTTT.

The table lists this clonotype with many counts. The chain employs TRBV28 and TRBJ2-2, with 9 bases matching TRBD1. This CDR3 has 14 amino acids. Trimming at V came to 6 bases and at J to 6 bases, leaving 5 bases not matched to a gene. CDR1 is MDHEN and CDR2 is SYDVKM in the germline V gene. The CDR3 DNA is TGTGCCAGCAGGCGGACAGGGGTCGCCGGGGAGCTGTTTTTT. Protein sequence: CASRRTGVAGELFF. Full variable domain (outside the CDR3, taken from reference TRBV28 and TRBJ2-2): DVKVTQSSRYLVKRTGEKVFLECVQDMDHENMFWYRQDPGLGLRLIYFSYDVKMKEKGDIPEGYSVSREKKERFSLILESASTNQTSMYLCASRRTGVAGELFFGEGSRLTVL.

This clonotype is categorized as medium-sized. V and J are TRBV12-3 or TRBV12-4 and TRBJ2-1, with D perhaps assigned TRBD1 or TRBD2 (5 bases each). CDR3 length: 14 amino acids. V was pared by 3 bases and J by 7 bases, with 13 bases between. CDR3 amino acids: CASSFEGLGNEQFF. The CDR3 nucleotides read TGTGCCAGCAGTTTTGAGGGGCTAGGAAATGAGCAGTTCTTC.

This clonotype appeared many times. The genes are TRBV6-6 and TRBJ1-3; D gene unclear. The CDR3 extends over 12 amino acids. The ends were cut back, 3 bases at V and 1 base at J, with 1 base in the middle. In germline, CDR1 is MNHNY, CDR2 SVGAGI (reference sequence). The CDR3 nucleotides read TGTGCCAGCAGTTATTCTGGAAACACCATATATTTT. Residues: CASSYSGNTIYF.

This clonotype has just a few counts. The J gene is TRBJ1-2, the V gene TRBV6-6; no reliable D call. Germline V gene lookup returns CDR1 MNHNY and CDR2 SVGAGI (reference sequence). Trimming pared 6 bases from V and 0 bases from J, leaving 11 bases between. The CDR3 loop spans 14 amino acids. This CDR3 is CASSDIASNYGYTF. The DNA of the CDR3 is TGTGCCAGCAGCGACATCGCCTCTAACTATGGCTACACCTTC.

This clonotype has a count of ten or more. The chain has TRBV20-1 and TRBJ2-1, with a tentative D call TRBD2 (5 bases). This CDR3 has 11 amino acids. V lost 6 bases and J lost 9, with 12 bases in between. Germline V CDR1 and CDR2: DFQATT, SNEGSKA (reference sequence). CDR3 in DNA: TGCAGTGCGCCACTAGTTGGTGAGCAGTTCTTC. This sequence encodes CSAPLVGEQFF.

CDR3 sequence: CASTRGQPTDTQYF. DNA for the CDR3: TGTGCCAGTACCAGGGGACAGCCCACAGATACGCAGTATTTT. V usage is TRBV19 and J usage is TRBJ2-3, with TRBD1 identical over 7 bases. Germline-derived CDR1 and CDR2 are LNHDA and SQIVND (reference sequence). The CDR3 runs to 14 residues. V lost 7 bases and J lost 2; bases outside the gene matches: 6.

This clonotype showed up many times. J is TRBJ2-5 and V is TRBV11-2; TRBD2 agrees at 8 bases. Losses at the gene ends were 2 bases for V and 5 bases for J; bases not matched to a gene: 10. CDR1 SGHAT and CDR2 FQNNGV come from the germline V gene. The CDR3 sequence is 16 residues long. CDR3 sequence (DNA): TGTGCCAGCAGCTTACTGGGTAGCGGGAACAGTGAGACCCAGTACTTC. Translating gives CASSLLGSGNSETQYF. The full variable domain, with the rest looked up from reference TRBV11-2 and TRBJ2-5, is EAGVAQSPRYKIIEKRQSVAFWCNPISGHATLYWYQQILGQGPKLLIQFQNNGVVDDSQLPKDRFSAERLKGVDSTLKIQPAKLEDSAVYLCASSLLGSGNSETQYFGPGTRLLVL.

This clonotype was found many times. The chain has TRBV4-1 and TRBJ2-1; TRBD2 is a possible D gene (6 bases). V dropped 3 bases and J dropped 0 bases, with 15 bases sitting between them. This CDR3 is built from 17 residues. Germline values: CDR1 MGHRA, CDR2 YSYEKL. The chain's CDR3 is CASSHPLGGASYNEQFF. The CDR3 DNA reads TGCGCCAGCAGCCACCCTTTAGGAGGGGCCTCCTACAATGAGCAGTTCTTC.

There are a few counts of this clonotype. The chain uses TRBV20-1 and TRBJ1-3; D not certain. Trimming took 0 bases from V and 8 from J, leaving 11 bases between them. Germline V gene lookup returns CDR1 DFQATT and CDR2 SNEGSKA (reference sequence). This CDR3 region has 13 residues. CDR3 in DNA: TGCAGTGCTAGAGATGCAACTGGCTACACCATATATTTT. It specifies CSARDATGYTIYF.

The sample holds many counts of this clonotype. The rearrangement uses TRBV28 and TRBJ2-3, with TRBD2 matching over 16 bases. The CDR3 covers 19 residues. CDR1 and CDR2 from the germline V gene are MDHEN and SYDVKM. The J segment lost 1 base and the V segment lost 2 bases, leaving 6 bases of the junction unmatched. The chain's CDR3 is CASSLPGTSGRAGTDTQYF. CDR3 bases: TGTGCCAGCAGTTTACCGGGGACTAGCGGGAGGGCCGGCACAGATACGCAGTATTTT.

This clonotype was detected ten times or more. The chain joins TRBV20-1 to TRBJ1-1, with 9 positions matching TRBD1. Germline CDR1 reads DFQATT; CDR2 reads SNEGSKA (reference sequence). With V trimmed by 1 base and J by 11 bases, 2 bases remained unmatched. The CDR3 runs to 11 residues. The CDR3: CSARVDRGAFF. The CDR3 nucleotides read TGCAGTGCTAGAGTCGACAGGGGGGCTTTCTTT.

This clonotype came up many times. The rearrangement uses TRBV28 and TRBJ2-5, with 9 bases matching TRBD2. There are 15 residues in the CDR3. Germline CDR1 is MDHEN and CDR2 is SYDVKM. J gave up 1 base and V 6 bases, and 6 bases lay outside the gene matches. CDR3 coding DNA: TGTGCCAGCAGGAGTCCTAGCGGGACCCAAGAGACCCAGTACTTC. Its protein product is CASRSPSGTQETQYF.

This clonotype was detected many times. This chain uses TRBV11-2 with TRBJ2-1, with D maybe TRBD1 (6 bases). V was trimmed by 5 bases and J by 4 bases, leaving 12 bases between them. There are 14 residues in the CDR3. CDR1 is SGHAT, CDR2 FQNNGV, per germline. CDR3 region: CASSPPGQYNEQFF. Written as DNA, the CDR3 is TGTGCCAGCAGCCCCCCCGGACAGTACAATGAGCAGTTCTTC.

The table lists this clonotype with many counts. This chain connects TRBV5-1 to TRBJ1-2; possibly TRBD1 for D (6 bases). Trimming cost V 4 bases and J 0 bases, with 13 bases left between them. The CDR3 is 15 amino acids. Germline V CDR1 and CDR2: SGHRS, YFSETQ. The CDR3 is CASSPGTPTNYGYTF. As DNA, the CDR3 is TGCGCCAGCAGCCCCGGGACACCTACTAACTATGGCTACACCTTC.

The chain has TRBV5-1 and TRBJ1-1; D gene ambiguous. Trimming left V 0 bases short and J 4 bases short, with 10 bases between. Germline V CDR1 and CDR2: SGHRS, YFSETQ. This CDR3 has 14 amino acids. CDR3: CASSLVDLSTEAFF. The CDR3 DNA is TGCGCCAGCAGCTTGGTAGATCTGAGCACTGAAGCTTTCTTT.

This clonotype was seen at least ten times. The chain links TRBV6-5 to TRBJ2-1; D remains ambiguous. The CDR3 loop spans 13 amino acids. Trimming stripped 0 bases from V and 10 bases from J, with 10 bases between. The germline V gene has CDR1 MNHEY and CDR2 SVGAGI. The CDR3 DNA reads TGTGCCAGCAGTTACTCCACTGGGCCAGAGCAGTTCTTC. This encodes CASSYSTGPEQFF.

CDR3 protein: CASSPGTSGRTDTQYF. The CDR3 DNA follows: TGTGCCAGCAGCCCGGGGACTAGCGGGCGCACAGATACGCAGTATTTT. This sequence joins TRBV7-2 and TRBJ2-3, with 12 bases fitting TRBD2. The CDR3 runs to 16 residues. V trimming: 5 bases; J trimming: 1 base; junction bases outside the gene matches: 4. Germline V CDR1 and CDR2: SGHTA, FQGNSA.